This T cell receptor beta chain emerged from a study of blood T cell repertoires in COVID-19. Study information: The United States, Italy and Spain provided the acute and convalescent COVID-19 samples. In each case, the material was cDNA or gDNA derived from T cells, B-cell-depleted T cells, or PBMCs.

On this clone: At the DNA level, this CDR3 is encoded by other sequences in the same sample as well.

The method was immunoSEQ multiplex PCR; TCRdb's version includes in-frame clones alone and lacks a portion of them. The top ten clones hold roughly 8% of a sample with about 480,000 clones, approximately 91% of them seen once. Trimming removed 0 bases from V and 2 bases from J; junction bases left unmatched: 4. The CDR3 contains 16 residues. Germline-derived CDR1 and CDR2 are SEHNR and FQNEAQ (reference sequence). The clonotype originates from a woman aged 55-75 years who had recovered from COVID-19. The specimen sequenced was PBMCs or T cells enriched from blood (not recorded which). V gene TRBV7-9 combines with J gene TRBJ1-5; TRBD1 agrees at 7 bases. CDR3 sequence (DNA): TGTGCCAGCAGCTTAGCGACAGGGCGAGGCAATCAGCCCCAGCATTTT. Its protein is CASSLATGRGNQPQHF.